These 15 T cell receptor beta chains were all obtained from the same sample, sequenced in a study of T-cell memory formation after mild COVID-19. Via MiXCR, TCRdb re-called the 5' RACE reads, giving one row per CDR3 protein. The data show about 90,000 distinct CDR3 sequences, roughly an eighth seen once. Sequenced sample: PBMCs or a T cell subset sorted from them (not recorded which). The origin of the receptors is an adult woman who had mild COVID-19 (a few samples of this study predate the infection). Cell type and time point are not known.

The chain recombines TRBV18 with TRBJ1-5, with D uncertain. The length of the CDR3 is 18 residues. V was pared by 4 bases and J by 3 bases, with 22 bases between. Germline-derived CDR1 and CDR2 are KGHSH and LQKENI. This CDR3 reads CASSLSGNLGSLNQPQHF. CDR3 bases: TGTGCCAGCTCACTCAGCGGCAATCTGGGCAGCCTCAATCAGCCCCAGCATTTT.

There are many counts of this clonotype. This chain joins TRBV7-2 and TRBJ2-1; the D is unclear. The CDR3 extends over 18 amino acids. V lost 4 bases and J lost 0, with 19 bases in between. Germline V gene data show CDR1 as SGHTA and CDR2 as FQGNSA. For the CDR3, the DNA is TGTGCCAGCAGCTCCAACCTCGGACGACCCGCCTCCTACAATGAGCAGTTCTTC. Translated: CASSSNLGRPASYNEQFF. Full variable domain (outside the CDR3, taken from reference TRBV7-2 and TRBJ2-1): GAGVSQSPSNKVTEKGKDVELRCDPISGHTALYWYRQSLGQGLEFLIYFQGNSAPDKSGLPSDRFSAERTGGSVSTLTIQRTQQEDSAVYLCASSSNLGRPASYNEQFFGPGTRLTVL.

This clonotype was seen at least ten times. This chain joins TRBV7-3 and TRBJ2-1; D tentatively reads TRBD1 or TRBD2 (5 bases each). The CDR3 contains 13 residues. Between the trimmed V and J ends, which lost 5 bases and 6 bases, there was a span of 11 bases. CDR1 is SGHTA, CDR2 FQGTGA, per germline. The CDR3 here is CASSIGTGNEQFF. The CDR3 nucleotides read TGTGCCAGCAGCATAGGGACCGGCAATGAGCAGTTCTTC.

This clonotype came up many times. This sequence joins TRBV7-9 and TRBJ2-7; the D gene is possibly TRBD2 (5 bases). The CDR3 consists of 15 residues. The V gene lost 5 bases and the J gene lost 0 bases, with 14 bases spanning the gap. The germline V gene has CDR1 SEHNR and CDR2 FQNEAQ (reference sequence). The CDR3 bases are TGTGCCAGCAGCAATGAGCCGGGGAGCTCCTACGAGCAGTACTTC. Translation gives CASSNEPGSSYEQYF.

A few counts support this clonotype. This chain uses TRBV11-2 with TRBJ2-7; the D is unclear. This CDR3 has 13 residues. Trimming pared 5 bases from V and 0 bases from J, leaving 8 bases between. The germline gives CDR1 SGHAT, CDR2 FQNNGV. CDR3 nucleotide sequence: TGTGCCAGCAGCATGAGTAACTCCTACGAGCAGTACTTC. Protein sequence: CASSMSNSYEQYF.

The V and J genes are TRBV20-1 and TRBJ2-7, with TRBD2 identical over 7 bases. Germline CDR1 reads DFQATT; CDR2 reads SNEGSKA (reference sequence). After removal of 0 bases from V and 0 bases from J, the junction contained 8 bases not matched to a gene. The CDR3 contains 16 residues. In DNA, the CDR3 is TGCAGTGCTAGAGATGGGGAGCGGGGAAGCTCCTACGAGCAGTACTTC. It specifies CSARDGERGSSYEQYF.

This chain uses TRBV10-3 with TRBJ1-4; D is undetermined. The CDR3 has 14 amino acids. V was cut by 8 bases and J by 3 bases, with 13 bases left in between. Germline CDR1 and CDR2: ENHRY and SYGVKD. The chain's CDR3 is CAIFRENPNEKLFF. CDR3 nucleotides: TGTGCCATCTTCCGGGAGAACCCTAATGAAAAACTGTTTTTT.

The chain has TRBV4-1 and TRBJ2-2; D tentatively fits TRBD1 or TRBD2 (5 bases each). CDR1 and CDR2 (germline): MGHRA, YSYEKL. Trimming took off 1 base at V and 6 bases at J, with 9 bases between the two ends. This CDR3 spans 14 amino acids. In nucleotides, the CDR3 is TGCGCCAGCAGCCAAGTTCTGGGGGCCGGGGAGCTGTTTTTT. It encodes CASSQVLGAGELFF.

The chain carries TRBV4-3 and TRBJ2-1; D possibly matches TRBD1 or TRBD2 (5 bases each). The germline V gene encodes CDR1 LGHNA and CDR2 YSLEER. The V end was cut by 1 base, the J end by 5 bases, with 15 bases between. This CDR3 has 16 amino acids. The CDR3 nucleotides read TGCGCCAGCAGCCAAGCGAGGGGCAGGGCCAACAATGAGCAGTTCTTC. This gives the protein CASSQARGRANNEQFF.

V gene TRBV28 combines with J gene TRBJ2-7, with D perhaps matching TRBD2 (5 bases). The assigned J gene may be wrong: the sequence end matches TRBJ2-5 better. The CDR3 is made up of 13 amino acids. Germline V gene data show CDR1 as MDHEN and CDR2 as SYDVKM. This CDR3 reads CASSFLARETQYF. CDR3 sequence (DNA): TGTGCCAGCAGTTTTCTAGCCAGAGAGACCCAGTACTTC.

This clonotype was observed a handful of times. The V and J genes are TRBV5-1 and TRBJ1-2; D not certain. The V gene's germline CDR1 is SGHRS and CDR2 YFSETQ. Trimming removed 4 bases from V and 4 bases from J, with 14 bases in between. The CDR3 is 14 amino acids. CDR3 nucleotides: TGCGCCAGCAGCCCATCCGACGGACTCTATGGCTACACCTTC. This translates into CASSPSDGLYGYTF. Looking up the rest from reference TRBV5-1 and TRBJ1-2 gives the full variable domain: KAGVTQTPRYLIKTRGQQVTLSCSPISGHRSVSWYQQTPGQGLQFLFEYFSETQRNKGNFPGRFSGRQFSNSRSEMNVSTLELGDSALYLCASSPSDGLYGYTFGSGTRLTVV.

There are a few counts of this clonotype. The CDR3 spells CASSQPPGQGLAGELFF. The CDR3 DNA reads TGTGCCAGCAGCCAACCCCCGGGACAGGGATTAGCCGGGGAGCTGTTTTTT. The genes are TRBV14 and TRBJ2-2; 9 bases fit TRBD1. CDR3 length: 17 amino acids. From germline, CDR1 is SGHDN and CDR2 FVKESK. V dropped 2 bases and J dropped 6; count of bases not matched to a gene: 10.

This clonotype was seen more than once but under ten times. The CDR3 region has the DNA TGTGCCAGCAGCCCTCCCGGACTAGGCCATGAGCAGTTCTTC. This sequence encodes CASSPPGLGHEQFF. The chain carries TRBV6-2 or TRBV6-3 and TRBJ2-1, with TRBD2 matching over 7 bases. V gave up 6 bases and J gave up 8 bases; unmatched junction bases: 10. This CDR3 contains 14 residues. Germline V gene sequence: CDR1 MNHEY, CDR2 SVGEGT.

This clonotype showed up just a few times. This chain links TRBV29-1 with TRBJ2-7, with D uncertain. Germline V CDR1 and CDR2: SQVTM, ANQGSEA. The CDR3 loop spans 15 amino acids. V was cut by 3 bases and J by 0 bases, with 15 bases left in between. In DNA form, the CDR3 reads TGCAGCGTTGAGGAGCATGGGGTAGGCTCCTACGAGCAGTACTTC. The encoded protein is CSVEEHGVGSYEQYF.

This clonotype was found a few times. The chain couples TRBV5-6 to TRBJ2-1; no firm D call. From germline, CDR1 is SGHDT and CDR2 YYEEEE. The CDR3 has 12 amino acids. V was trimmed by 3 bases and J by 2 bases, leaving 3 bases between them. CDR3 in DNA: TGTGCCAGCAGCTACCCCTACAATGAGCAGTTCTTC. Its protein product is CASSYPYNEQFF.